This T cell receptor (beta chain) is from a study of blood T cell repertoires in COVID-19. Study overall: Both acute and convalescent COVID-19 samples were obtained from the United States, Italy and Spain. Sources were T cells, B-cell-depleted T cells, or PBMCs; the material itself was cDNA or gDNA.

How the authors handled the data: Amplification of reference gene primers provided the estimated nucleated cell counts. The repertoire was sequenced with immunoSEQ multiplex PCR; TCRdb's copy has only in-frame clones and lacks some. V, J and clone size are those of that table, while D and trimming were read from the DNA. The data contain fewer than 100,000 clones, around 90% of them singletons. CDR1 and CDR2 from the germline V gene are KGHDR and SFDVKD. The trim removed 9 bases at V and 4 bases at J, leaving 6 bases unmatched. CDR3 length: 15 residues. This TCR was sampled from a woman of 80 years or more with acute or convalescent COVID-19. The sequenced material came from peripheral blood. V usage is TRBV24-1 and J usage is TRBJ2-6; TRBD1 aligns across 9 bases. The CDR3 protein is CATLNRGPGANVLTF. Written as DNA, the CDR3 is TGTGCCACCCTAAACAGGGGGCCGGGGGCCAACGTCCTGACTTTC.